The 21 T cell receptor beta chains given below trace back to one sample, sequenced in a study of T-cell reconstitution after alpha-beta-depleted transplantation in children (dated by TCRdb to 2015 to 2016). The receptor library was made with PCR. TCRdb shows the sequencer as Illumina HiSeq 2500. TCR library preparation used molecular barcoding, with unique molecular identifiers applied to normalize quantification of the TCRbeta repertoire. TCRdb reprocessing: public reads trimmed at Q25 with fastp, clones called with MiXCR, in-frame beta chains kept. Every distinct CDR3 protein forms one entry, paired with its most common genes and DNA. Present in this sample are around 200,000 distinct CDR3 sequences, approximately 7% of which were seen just once. Around 3.1% of the sample comes from the top ten. Sequencing used PBMCs from the stem cell graft donor, obtained from the stem cell graft. These TCRs come from a human donor who donated a stem cell graft to a child with Wiskott-Aldrich syndrome.

This clonotype showed up many times. The J gene is TRBJ2-7, the V gene TRBV28; possible D gene TRBD1, 6 bases. V dropped 6 bases and J dropped 5 bases, with 14 bases sitting between them. The CDR3 consists of 13 residues. Germline CDR1 and CDR2: MDHEN and SYDVKM. DNA for the CDR3: TGTGCCAGCAGACGACTAACAGGGAACGAGCAGTACTTC. This codes for CASRRLTGNEQYF.

This clonotype was detected many times. This rearrangement joins TRBV20-1 to TRBJ2-2, with TRBD2 matching over 7 bases. The V gene's germline CDR1 is DFQATT and CDR2 SNEGSKA (reference sequence). This CDR3 contains 15 residues. V dropped 0 bases and J dropped 4; count of bases not matched to a gene: 5. The CDR3 loop is CSARDGGRSTGELFF. Here the CDR3 DNA reads TGCAGTGCTAGAGATGGCGGGAGATCCACCGGGGAGCTGTTTTTT.

The table lists this clonotype with many counts. The V call is TRBV20-1, the J call TRBJ1-4; D gene ambiguous. V gave up 2 bases and J gave up 3 bases, with 16 bases separating them. The CDR3 runs 16 residues. Germline V gene sequence: CDR1 DFQATT, CDR2 SNEGSKA (reference sequence). The CDR3 DNA sequence: TGCAGTGCTAGACTACGGATTGGAAGACCTAATGAAAAACTGTTTTTT. Protein: CSARLRIGRPNEKLFF.

This clonotype has at least ten counts. The chain links TRBV7-2 to TRBJ2-7, with TRBD2 matching over 9 bases. Germline V gene lookup returns CDR1 SGHTA and CDR2 FQGNSA. Germline trimming cut 1 base from V and 5 bases from J; bases unmatched to any gene: 3. The CDR3 loop spans 14 amino acids. CDR3 loop: CASSLGSSGNEQYF. The CDR3 nucleotides are TGTGCCAGCAGCTTAGGTTCTAGCGGGAACGAGCAGTACTTC.

The table lists this clonotype with many counts. This chain uses TRBV27 with TRBJ1-2; 7 bases fit TRBD1. This CDR3 contains 14 residues. The J segment lost 0 bases and the V segment lost 5 bases, leaving 3 bases of the junction unmatched. Germline V gene lookup returns CDR1 MNHEY and CDR2 SMNVEV (reference sequence). The CDR3 protein is CASSPGQPNYGYTF. CDR3 bases: TGTGCCAGCAGTCCGGGACAGCCTAACTATGGCTACACCTTC.

This clonotype came up many times. The gene calls are TRBV7-9 and TRBJ1-1; 8 bases align to TRBD1. This CDR3 is built from 17 residues. Germline trimming cut 2 bases from V and 2 bases from J; bases unmatched to any gene: 10. The V gene's germline CDR1 is SEHNR and CDR2 FQNEAQ (reference sequence). The CDR3 nucleotides read TGTGCCAGCAGCTTATCAGGGGGCAGGACAGTAAACACTGAAGCTTTCTTT. Translation gives CASSLSGGRTVNTEAFF.

This clonotype was detected only a few times. The V and J genes are TRBV30 and TRBJ1-3; tentatively, D is TRBD1 (5 bases). The CDR3 extends over 16 amino acids. V gave up 5 bases and J gave up 0 bases, with 17 bases separating them. Germline lookup yields CDR1 GTSNPN and CDR2 SVGIG (reference sequence). The DNA of the CDR3 is TGTGCCTGGGACCCCAAACGGACACGCTCTGGAAACACCATATATTTT. Protein: CAWDPKRTRSGNTIYF.

This clonotype was found a few times. V gene TRBV24-1 combines with J gene TRBJ2-2; D possibly uses TRBD1 or TRBD2 (5 bases each). V lost 1 base to trimming and J lost 0 bases, with 8 bases between them. The CDR3 covers 16 residues. The germline V gene has CDR1 KGHDR and CDR2 SFDVKD. CDR3 loop: CATSDFGGPNTGELFF. In DNA, the CDR3 is TGTGCCACCAGTGATTTTGGGGGTCCGAACACCGGGGAGCTGTTTTTT.

This clonotype was picked up many times. The chain has TRBV29-1 and TRBJ1-1; no definite D call. The CDR3 sequence is 14 residues long. Germline-derived CDR1 and CDR2 are SQVTM and ANQGSEA. V was cut by 3 bases and J by 3 bases, with 14 bases left in between. The CDR3, as DNA: TGCAGCGTTGATAATTCCGGGCAGCACACTGAAGCTTTCTTT. It specifies CSVDNSGQHTEAFF.

This clonotype was found a few times. The CDR3 loop is CASSQEEIADYNSPLHF. The CDR3 coding sequence is TGTGCCAGCAGCCAAGAAGAAATAGCTGACTATAATTCACCCCTCCACTTT. This rearrangement joins TRBV3-1 to TRBJ1-6; D call uncertain. The CDR3 sequence is 17 residues long. The V and J ends lost 0 bases and 3 bases respectively, with 12 bases between them. Germline V lookup: CDR1 LGHDT, CDR2 YNNKEL (reference sequence).

In this sample, this clonotype turned up a few times. The gene calls are TRBV5-1 and TRBJ1-4; maybe TRBD1 (5 bases). The CDR3 is 15 amino acids. V shed 0 bases and J shed 5 bases, with 11 bases lying between them. The germline gives CDR1 SGHRS, CDR2 YFSETQ. CDR3 sequence reads: CASSLEGAFNEKLFF. The CDR3 DNA follows: TGCGCCAGCAGCTTGGAAGGGGCCTTCAATGAAAAACTGTTTTTT.

This clonotype was detected only a few times. This rearrangement joins TRBV20-1 to TRBJ1-3; TRBD1 agrees at 7 bases. Germline V gives CDR1 DFQATT, CDR2 SNEGSKA (reference sequence). The CDR3 totals 15 residues. Losses at the gene ends were 3 bases for V and 0 bases for J; bases not matched to a gene: 5. The CDR3 DNA reads as TGCAGTGCTAGGGGGACAGATTACTCTGGAAACACCATATATTTT. Translated, it gives CSARGTDYSGNTIYF.

In its sample, this clonotype was seen a few times. The genes are TRBV18 and TRBJ2-3; 7 nucleotides agree with TRBD1. The CDR3 sequence is 16 residues long. The V and J ends lost 5 bases and 1 base, in that order; junction bases with no gene match: 9. CDR1 KGHSH and CDR2 LQKENI come from the germline V gene. CDR3: CASSNPRDSGTDTQYF. The DNA of the CDR3 is TGTGCCAGCTCAAACCCTCGGGACAGCGGCACAGATACGCAGTATTTT.

In its sample, this clonotype was seen many times. This chain connects TRBV20-1 to TRBJ2-7; D is ambiguous. This CDR3 region has 13 residues. CDR1 and CDR2 (germline): DFQATT, SNEGSKA (reference sequence). The ends were cut back, 3 bases at V and 1 base at J, with 10 bases in the middle. The CDR3 coding sequence is TGCAGTGCTAGTGATTCAGGTTCCTACGAGCAGTACTTC. Amino acids: CSASDSGSYEQYF.

The table lists this clonotype with many counts. The chain employs TRBV7-9 and TRBJ2-1; perhaps TRBD1 as D (6 bases). The CDR3 runs 13 residues. Germline loops: CDR1 SEHNR, CDR2 FQNEAQ (reference sequence). V shed 5 bases and J shed 9 bases, with 14 bases lying between them. In nucleotides, the CDR3 is TGTGCCAGCAGCCTAGATACAGGGATTGAGCAGTTCTTC. As protein: CASSLDTGIEQFF.

This clonotype showed up many times. The chain recombines TRBV5-1 with TRBJ1-1; D may be TRBD1 (5 bases). V was cut by 5 bases and J by 3 bases, with 14 bases left in between. The CDR3 is 14 amino acids. The germline V gene has CDR1 SGHRS and CDR2 YFSETQ. DNA for the CDR3: TGCGCCAGCAGGCAAGGGGCGGTCGACACTGAAGCTTTCTTT. Translated: CASRQGAVDTEAFF.

This clonotype was recorded at least ten times. The V call is TRBV12-3 or TRBV12-4, the J call TRBJ2-7; D is ambiguous. This CDR3 comprises 14 residues. V gave up 5 bases and J gave up 2 bases, with 13 bases separating them. The CDR3 DNA is TGTGCCAGCAGTCCCGCGGTGGCTACCTACGAGCAGTACTTC. Translation: CASSPAVATYEQYF.

The chain couples TRBV2 to TRBJ1-1; D gene uncertain. Trimming pared 1 base from V and 7 bases from J, leaving 10 bases between. Germline values: CDR1 SNHLY, CDR2 FYNNEI. This CDR3 is 13 amino acids long. DNA for the CDR3: TGTGCCAGCAGTGAAGTTGGTCAGCTTGAAGCTTTCTTT. Protein product: CASSEVGQLEAFF.

V is TRBV7-9 and J is TRBJ2-3; D is possibly TRBD2 (6 bases). Germline V gene lookup returns CDR1 SEHNR and CDR2 FQNEAQ (reference sequence). V was clipped by 5 bases and J by 2 bases, with 14 bases between them. The CDR3 has 15 amino acids. The CDR3: CASSPGRVNTDTQYF. As DNA, the CDR3 is TGTGCCAGCAGCCCCGGGAGAGTTAACACAGATACGCAGTATTTT.

This clonotype was counted ten times or more. The J gene is TRBJ2-7, the V gene TRBV10-3; possible D gene TRBD1, 6 bases. The CDR3 loop spans 13 amino acids. V gave up 6 bases and J gave up 2 bases, with 11 bases separating them. Germline values: CDR1 ENHRY, CDR2 SYGVKD. For the CDR3, the DNA is TGTGCCATCAGAGGGGACACCACCTACGAGCAGTACTTC. This encodes CAIRGDTTYEQYF.

This clonotype was observed a few times. The rearrangement links TRBV5-1 to TRBJ2-7; the match to TRBD2 covers 14 bases. The CDR3 consists of 16 residues. V was clipped by 4 bases and J by 4 bases; unmatched bases: 7. The germline V gene encodes CDR1 SGHRS and CDR2 YFSETQ. This chain's CDR3 is CASSVGLAGEVYEQYF. In DNA form, the CDR3 reads TGCGCCAGCAGCGTGGGACTAGCGGGAGAGGTTTACGAGCAGTACTTC. The full variable domain, its missing parts supplied by reference TRBV5-1 and TRBJ2-7, is KAGVTQTPRYLIKTRGQQVTLSCSPISGHRSVSWYQQTPGQGLQFLFEYFSETQRNKGNFPGRFSGRQFSNSRSEMNVSTLELGDSALYLCASSVGLAGEVYEQYFGPGTRLTVT.